This entry lists 8 T cell receptor beta chains sequenced from one sample in a study of CD8 T cells in Susac syndrome. RNA, at roughly 0.45 to 1 ug, was reverse transcribed with random hexamers. TCRdb passed the immunoSEQ multiplex PCR reads through MiXCR, listing each CDR3 protein once. The table lists 170,000 or so distinct CDR3 sequences, roughly 92% of them singletons. Source material: CD4+ T cells from PBMCs. These receptors were obtained from a human donor with multiple sclerosis.

The chain carries TRBV2 and TRBJ2-5; TRBD1 aligns across 9 bases. The CDR3 consists of 13 residues. The germline CDR1 and CDR2 sequences are SNHLY and FYNNEI. Trimming cost V 9 bases and J 7 bases; bases outside gene matches: 9. CDR3 sequence (DNA): TGTGCCAGTATGGGGACAGGGTGGGGGACCCAGTACTTC. This codes for CASMGTGWGTQYF.

The CDR3 DNA follows: TGTGCCAGCTCACCCCGGACACCTTCCTACGAGCAGTACTTC. Amino acids: CASSPRTPSYEQYF. The chain links TRBV18 to TRBJ2-7; D possibly corresponds to TRBD1 (5 bases). CDR1 and CDR2 (germline): KGHSH, LQKENI. This CDR3 spans 14 amino acids. V gave up 3 bases and J gave up 1 base, with 10 bases separating them.

This clonotype has just one count. This chain joins TRBV29-1 and TRBJ2-1, with a weak D call TRBD1 (5 bases). CDR1 SQVTM and CDR2 ANQGSEA come from the germline V gene. V lost 4 bases and J lost 10, with 14 bases in between. This CDR3 is built from 12 residues. The chain's CDR3 is CSVGGLIREQFF. The CDR3 DNA sequence: TGCAGCGTTGGGGGCTTAATTAGGGAGCAGTTCTTC.

This chain joins TRBV20-1 and TRBJ2-5, with TRBD2 matching 7 bases. The CDR3 spans 15 residues. The J segment lost 2 bases and the V segment lost 3 bases, leaving 9 bases of the junction unmatched. From germline, CDR1 is DFQATT and CDR2 SNEGSKA (reference sequence). CDR3 loop: CSASYSSGQQETQYF. The CDR3, as DNA: TGCAGTGCTAGCTACTCTAGCGGCCAGCAAGAGACCCAGTACTTC.

The chain joins TRBV14 to TRBJ1-2; no reliable D call. This CDR3 is built from 14 residues. Trimming removed 1 base at V and 2 bases at J, with 8 bases between. Germline V gene data show CDR1 as SGHDN and CDR2 as FVKESK. The CDR3 spells CASSQGGQNYGYTF. The CDR3 nucleotides read TGTGCCAGCAGCCAAGGTGGCCAGAACTATGGCTACACCTTC.

The V call is TRBV5-4, the J call TRBJ2-5; 7 bases are a match to TRBD2. Per the germline V gene, CDR1 is SGHNT and CDR2 is YYREEE (reference sequence). V lost 6 bases, J lost 5 bases, and 16 bases stayed unmatched. The CDR3 is 16 residues long. CDR3 DNA: TGTGCCAGCAATCCCGGAGCTGGCCAGGGAGGGGAGACCCAGTACTTC. It yields the protein CASNPGAGQGGETQYF.

The chain links TRBV2 to TRBJ2-3; D may be TRBD1 or TRBD2 (5 bases each). The ends were cut back, 5 bases at V and 4 bases at J, with 19 bases in the middle. This CDR3 spans 16 amino acids. Germline V gene lookup returns CDR1 SNHLY and CDR2 FYNNEI. The DNA of the CDR3 is TGTGCCAGCAGTTCTCCGGGGACCGCGGGTTCAGATACGCAGTATTTT. Translation gives CASSSPGTAGSDTQYF.

This chain connects TRBV30 to TRBJ1-1; D is possibly TRBD1 (6 bases). CDR1 and CDR2 (germline): GTSNPN, SVGIG (reference sequence). Trimming left V 0 bases short and J 1 base short, with 21 bases between. This CDR3 is built from 18 residues. CDR3 region: CAWSVRAGAGIRNTEAFF. CDR3 sequence (DNA): TGTGCCTGGAGTGTACGGGCAGGGGCGGGTATTCGGAACACTGAAGCTTTCTTT.